Below are 24 T cell receptor beta chains sequenced from a single sample in a study of radiotherapy plus CTLA-4 blockade in lung cancer (dated by TCRdb to the late 2010s). Receptors were amplified or captured by the immunoSEQ multiplex PCR assay. This immuneACCESS table, as held by TCRdb, lists in-frame sequences with V and J called but not all clones. Of the missing ones, under half trace to an unresolved V gene in checked studies; the others have no known cause. In all, the sample holds 50,000 to 75,000 clones, and 60% to 85% of those were seen once. The ten largest clones capture about 4.2% of the sample. The material was peripheral blood, obtained from a patient treated with radiotherapy plus ipilimumab. The source is a human donor with non-small cell lung cancer who had a complete response to radiotherapy plus ipilimumab.

The chain uses TRBV4-1 and TRBJ2-1, with 8 bases lining up with TRBD1. V lost 4 bases, J lost 5 bases, and 4 bases stayed unmatched. CDR3 length: 14 amino acids. Germline V lookup: CDR1 MGHRA, CDR2 YSYEKL. CDR3: CASSPQTGDNEQFF. The CDR3 DNA sequence: TGCGCCAGCAGCCCCCAGACAGGGGACAATGAGCAGTTCTTC.

The V and J genes are TRBV30 and TRBJ1-1, with D perhaps TRBD1 (5 bases). With 8 bases removed from V and 1 base from J, the gap between germline ends came to 14 bases. Germline V CDR1 and CDR2: GTSNPN, SVGIG (reference sequence). This CDR3 spans 13 amino acids. CDR3 residues: CAQKRQKNTEAFF. The CDR3 DNA reads TGTGCCCAGAAACGACAGAAGAACACTGAAGCTTTCTTT.

This clone has a handful of counts. The chain recombines TRBV18 with TRBJ1-2; weak D call: TRBD1 (5 bases). The CDR3 is 16 amino acids. V was pared by 2 bases and J by 5 bases, with 18 bases between. The germline V gene encodes CDR1 KGHSH and CDR2 LQKENI. The CDR3 DNA sequence: TGTGCCAGCTCACCAGGGGAGGCACAGGAATCTTATGGCTACACCTTC. Residues: CASSPGEAQESYGYTF.

V gene TRBV11-3 combines with J gene TRBJ1-1; 7 nucleotides line up with TRBD1. Unmatched junction bases numbered 6, after V lost 1 base and J lost 1 base. Germline V gene data show CDR1 as SGHNT and CDR2 as YENEEA. The CDR3 sequence is 16 residues long. CDR3: CASSLGGGGQNTEAFF. The CDR3 DNA reads as TGTGCCAGCAGCTTAGGGGGAGGGGGCCAGAACACTGAAGCTTTCTTT.

This chain links TRBV15 with TRBJ2-3; no reliable D call. This CDR3 has 12 amino acids. V lost 0 bases and J 4 bases, leaving 2 bases between the germline ends. Germline assignment: CDR1 LNHNV and CDR2 YYDKDF (reference sequence). CDR3 region: CATSRDSDTQYF. The CDR3 DNA sequence: TGTGCCACCAGCAGAGATTCAGATACGCAGTATTTT.

The rearrangement uses TRBV2 and TRBJ1-5; D is possibly TRBD1 (6 bases). The germline V gene encodes CDR1 SNHLY and CDR2 FYNNEI. Trimming removed 7 bases at V and 4 bases at J, with 8 bases between. CDR3 length: 12 residues. CDR3 nucleotides: TGTGCCAGCACCAGGGGAAATCAGCCCCAGCATTTT. Its translation: CASTRGNQPQHF. Complete variable domain (other parts from reference TRBV2 and TRBJ1-5): EPEVTQTPSHQVTQMGQEVILRCVPISNHLYFYWYRQILGQKVEFLVSFYNNEISEKSEIFDDQFSVERPDGSNFTLKIRSTKLEDSAMYFCASTRGNQPQHFGDGTRLSIL.

Only one count was recorded for this clone. The CDR3 nucleotides read TGTGCCAGTGGACTGGGGACAGACTACGAGCAGTACTTC. Translation gives CASGLGTDYEQYF. The V call is TRBV6-5, the J call TRBJ2-7, with 7 positions matching TRBD1. Germline CDR1 is MNHEY and CDR2 is SVGAGI. The trim removed 9 bases at V and 3 bases at J, leaving 8 bases unmatched. This CDR3 has 13 residues.

The CDR3 is CASSLHPGGRTYEQYF. The CDR3 DNA follows: TGTGCCAGCAGCTTACATCCGGGGGGCCGAACCTACGAGCAGTACTTC. The chain carries TRBV11-2 and TRBJ2-7, with D possibly being TRBD2 (7 bases). Looked up from germline, CDR1 is SGHAT and CDR2 is FQNNGV. The CDR3 has 16 amino acids. Trimming left V 2 bases short and J 2 bases short, with 16 bases between. Together with reference TRBV11-2 and TRBJ2-7, the CDR3 gives the full variable domain: EAGVAQSPRYKIIEKRQSVAFWCNPISGHATLYWYQQILGQGPKLLIQFQNNGVVDDSQLPKDRFSAERLKGVDSTLKIQPAKLEDSAVYLCASSLHPGGRTYEQYFGPGTRLTVT.

The V gene is TRBV29-1, the J gene TRBJ2-7; D is possibly TRBD1 (5 bases). In germline, CDR1 is SQVTM, CDR2 ANQGSEA. The CDR3 extends over 12 amino acids. V lost 7 bases and J 2 bases, leaving 12 bases between the germline ends. The CDR3 protein is CSARLGAYEQYF. CDR3 in DNA: TGCAGCGCCCGTTTAGGGGCCTACGAGCAGTACTTC.

The chain has TRBV15 and TRBJ2-1; 7 bases align to TRBD1. Germline V gives CDR1 LNHNV, CDR2 YYDKDF (reference sequence). The junction had 12 bases not matched to a gene; V was cut back by 0 bases and J by 7 bases. The CDR3 covers 17 residues. The DNA for the CDR3 is TGTGCCACCAGCAGAGATATTCGGGCAGGGGGTCATAATGAGCAGTTCTTC. It is translated as CATSRDIRAGGHNEQFF.

This clone was counted a single time. The rearrangement links TRBV5-1 to TRBJ2-5; 7 bases match TRBD1. The J segment lost 5 bases and the V segment lost 0 bases, leaving 7 bases of the junction unmatched. CDR1 and CDR2 (germline): SGHRS, YFSETQ. This CDR3 contains 15 residues. CDR3 bases: TGCGCCAGCAGCTTGGAGACAGGGAGTCGGGAGACCCAGTACTTC. This translates into CASSLETGSRETQYF.

The CDR3 DNA sequence: TGTGCCAGCAGCGTAGAATGGCGGGAGTCTCATACGCAGTATTTT. It is translated as CASSVEWRESHTQYF. The J gene is TRBJ2-3, the V gene TRBV9; 7 positions agree with TRBD2. Germline V gives CDR1 SGDLS, CDR2 YYNGEE. The CDR3 runs to 15 residues. V lost 0 bases and J lost 7; bases outside the gene matches: 8.

V usage is TRBV4-2 and J usage is TRBJ2-1; 12 bases line up with TRBD1. Germline-derived CDR1 and CDR2 are LGHNA and YNFKEQ. The CDR3 consists of 17 residues. The V segment lost 2 bases and the J segment 6 bases; nucleotides outside the gene matches: 8. Written as DNA, the CDR3 is TGTGCCAGCAGCCAATTTACCGGGACAGGGGGCATCAATGAGCAGTTCTTC. It codes for CASSQFTGTGGINEQFF.

This clone appeared once. The gene calls are TRBV5-1 and TRBJ2-1, with 7 bases aligning to TRBD1. The ends lost 0 bases at V and 7 bases at J; junction bases unmatched: 7. CDR1 SGHRS and CDR2 YFSETQ come from the germline V gene. This CDR3 is built from 15 residues. The CDR3 protein is CASSLADRATNEQFF. DNA of the CDR3: TGCGCCAGCAGCTTGGCCGACAGGGCCACGAATGAGCAGTTCTTC.

The V call is TRBV7-8, the J call TRBJ2-2, with D perhaps assigned TRBD1 or TRBD2 (5 bases each). Germline V gives CDR1 SGHVS, CDR2 FQNEAQ. V was trimmed by 8 bases and J by 0 bases, leaving 13 bases between them. The CDR3 loop spans 15 amino acids. The CDR3 loop reads CASVFRDANTGELFF. The DNA of the CDR3 is TGTGCCAGCGTTTTCCGGGACGCGAACACCGGGGAGCTGTTTTTT.

This rearrangement joins TRBV7-6 to TRBJ2-3; the D is unclear. V lost 1 base and J 2 bases, leaving 13 bases between the germline ends. CDR3 length: 16 residues. Germline V gene data show CDR1 as SGHVS and CDR2 as FNYEAQ. The CDR3 nucleotides are TGTGCCAGCAGCTTAGTGGCGAGAGCCAACACAGATACGCAGTATTTT. Amino acids: CASSLVARANTDTQYF. The full variable domain, with the rest looked up from reference TRBV7-6 and TRBJ2-3, is GAGVSQSPRYKVTKRGQDVALRCDPISGHVSLYWYRQALGQGPEFLTYFNYEAQQDKSGLPNDRFSAERPEGSISTLTIQRTEQRDSAMYRCASSLVARANTDTQYFGPGTRLTVL.

Worth noting for this clone: The sample holds other DNA sequences that translate to the same CDR3. The rearrangement joins TRBV9 to TRBJ1-4; D unresolved. Trimming took 5 bases from V and 2 from J, leaving 13 bases between them. CDR3 length equals 15 residues. CDR1 and CDR2 from the germline V gene are SGDLS and YYNGEE. CDR3 nucleotide sequence: TGTGCCAGCAGTGCAAGGACCGCTACTAATGAAAAACTGTTTTTT. It codes for CASSARTATNEKLFF.

V gene TRBV7-2 combines with J gene TRBJ1-5; 8 bases map to TRBD1. The CDR3 runs to 14 residues. The J segment lost 5 bases and the V segment lost 5 bases, leaving 5 bases of the junction unmatched. Germline assignment: CDR1 SGHTA and CDR2 FQGNSA. Written as DNA, the CDR3 is TGTGCCAGCAGCATTTACAGGGGGGATCAGCCCCAGCATTTT. Amino acid sequence: CASSIYRGDQPQHF.

The chain links TRBV20-1 to TRBJ1-2, with D unresolved. Trimming left V 6 bases short and J 7 bases short, with 12 bases between. CDR1 and CDR2 from the germline V gene are DFQATT and SNEGSKA (reference sequence). There are 11 residues in the CDR3. The chain's CDR3 is CSAQEAGGYTF. The CDR3 nucleotides are TGCAGTGCCCAGGAGGCCGGTGGCTACACCTTC.

The chain recombines TRBV4-3 with TRBJ1-4, with a tentative D call TRBD1 (5 bases). CDR1 is LGHNA, CDR2 YSLEER, per germline. The V gene lost 0 bases and the J gene lost 8 bases, with 10 bases spanning the gap. CDR3 length: 14 residues. The CDR3 bases are TGCGCCAGCAGCCAAGAGGAGAGGGACGAAAAACTGTTTTTT. This sequence encodes CASSQEERDEKLFF.

The chain uses TRBV30 and TRBJ1-5, with D uncertain. Trimming took off 0 bases at V and 1 base at J, with 4 bases between the two ends. The CDR3 spans 13 residues. Germline CDR1 and CDR2: GTSNPN and SVGIG (reference sequence). This CDR3 reads CAWSVQSNQPQHF. The CDR3 DNA reads as TGTGCCTGGAGTGTACAAAGCAATCAGCCCCAGCATTTT. Variable domain in full (rest from reference TRBV30 and TRBJ1-5): SQTIHQWPATLVQPVGSPLSLECTVEGTSNPNLYWYRQAAGRGLQLLFYSVGIGQISSEVPQNLSASRPQDRQFILSSKKLLLSDSGFYLCAWSVQSNQPQHFGDGTRLSIL.

The gene calls are TRBV15 and TRBJ1-1; TRBD1 is a possible D gene (5 bases). The germline CDR1 and CDR2 sequences are LNHNV and YYDKDF (reference sequence). The germline V and J ends were trimmed by 5 bases and 4 bases, with 17 bases remaining between them. The CDR3 sequence is 15 residues long. Here the CDR3 DNA reads TGTGCCACCAGCCCGGGGGGGGTCGGGCCCACTGAAGCTTTCTTT. Protein product: CATSPGGVGPTEAFF.

The chain carries TRBV19 and TRBJ2-1, with TRBD2 identical over 11 bases. Germline CDR1 is LNHDA and CDR2 is SQIVND (reference sequence). CDR3 length: 17 residues. V lost 7 bases, J lost 7 bases, and 15 bases stayed unmatched. In nucleotides, the CDR3 is TGTGCCAGTATCCCCACCGGAATAGCGGGGGGGCCGAATGAGCAGTTCTTC. Amino acid sequence: CASIPTGIAGGPNEQFF. Complete variable domain (other parts from reference TRBV19 and TRBJ2-1): DGGITQSPKYLFRKEGQNVTLSCEQNLNHDAMYWYRQDPGQGLRLIYYSQIVNDFQKGDIAEGYSVSREKKESFPLTVTSAQKNPTAFYLCASIPTGIAGGPNEQFFGPGTRLTVL.

The chain joins TRBV2 to TRBJ1-5; 8 positions agree with TRBD1. CDR3 size: 19 residues. Germline V gives CDR1 SNHLY, CDR2 FYNNEI. Trimming at V came to 1 base and at J to 0 bases, leaving 11 bases not matched to a gene. DNA for the CDR3: TGTGCCAGCAGTGAAGGGAGGACAGGGCCCGGGTATAGCAATCAGCCCCAGCATTTT. It encodes CASSEGRTGPGYSNQPQHF.